A selection of T cell receptor beta chains follows, all from one sample in a study of CD8+ T cells in alopecia areata. Generated by immunoSEQ multiplex PCR, the TCRdb table keeps only in-frame clones and is missing some. This table holds approximately 100,000 clones, under 45% found once. The sample comprised CD4+ T cells sorted from blood. These receptors were obtained from a human donor with alopecia areata. CDR3s include the opening cysteine and the closing phenylalanine or tryptophan. A D gene is named only where the DNA matches it firmly. Size is omitted from some rows. Given values are once, few, many or a class for expanded clones.

clone size,D gene,J gene,V gene,CDR3 DNA,CDR3 protein
once,TRBD2,TRBJ2-7,TRBV7-2,TGTGCCAGCAGCTCTAGGACTAGCCCATCTAACACCTACGAGCAGTACTTC,CASSSRTSPSNTYEQYF
-,-,TRBJ1-3,TRBV29-1,TGCAGCGTTCAGGAGGGGAGCTCTGGAAACACCATATATTTT,CSVQEGSSGNTIYF
-,-,TRBJ2-5,TRBV6-5,TGTGCCAGCAGCCCCGGACTTTCACTCTACTTC,CASSPGLSLYF
-,-,TRBJ2-7,TRBV25-1,TGTGCCAGCAGTGAGACAGGCTTTAAATCCTACGAGCAGTACTTC,CASSETGFKSYEQYF
-,TRBD2,TRBJ2-3,TRBV2,TGTGCCAGCAGGCCGGGACTAGCGGGGGGGGGCGCAGATACGCAGTATTTT,CASRPGLAGGGADTQYF
-,-,TRBJ1-2,TRBV23-1,TGCGCCAGCAGTCACAGGAACAGGAGTAATGGCTACACCTTC,CASSHRNRSNGYTF
-,-,TRBJ2-5,TRBV7-3,TGTGCCAGCAGCTCCGGCGGGGTGTGGGAGACCCAGTACTTC,CASSSGGVWETQYF
-,TRBD1,TRBJ2-5,TRBV2,TGTGCCAGCAGGGGGACAGGGCAAGAGACCCAGTACTTC,CASRGTGQETQYF
-,-,TRBJ2-3,TRBV29-1,TGCAGCCACCTGTTGGGGGATACGCAGTATTTT,CSHLLGDTQYF
-,TRBD1,TRBJ2-5,TRBV29-1,TGCAGCGTTGGAGGGGGCGTGCAAGAGACCCAGTACTTC,CSVGGGVQETQYF
-,TRBD2,TRBJ2-3,TRBV2,TGTGCCAGCAGCGAACTAGCGGGAGGCGACACAGATACGCAGTATTTT,CASSELAGGDTDTQYF
few,-,TRBJ1-1,TRBV29-1,TGCAGCGTTTCCCGGACAGCCAACACTGAAGCTTTCTTT,CSVSRTANTEAFF
-,-,TRBJ1-3,TRBV5-6,TGTGCCAGCAGCTCCATGAACACCATATATTTT,CASSSMNTIYF
-,TRBD1,TRBJ2-6,TRBV23-1,TGCGCCAGCTCACAGGGGTCTGGGGCCAACGTCCTGACTTTC,CASSQGSGANVLTF
few,-,TRBJ2-3,TRBV19,TGTGCCAGTAGTTTTCAACAGGGAGCAGATACGCAGTATTTT,CASSFQQGADTQYF